Following are 5 T cell receptor beta chains from one sample sequenced in a study of T-cell reconstitution after alpha-beta-depleted transplantation in children. Unique molecular identifiers were incorporated into the prepared TCRbeta library. TCRdb fed the PCR reads into MiXCR, producing one record per CDR3 protein. The sample gives 200,000 to 300,000 distinct CDR3 sequences, roughly 25% of which show up once; more than 4.5% is in the top ten. The sequenced sample was PBMCs, mostly from graft donor cells, obtained 360 days after TCRalphabeta/CD19-depleted stem cell transplant. The receptor set was obtained from a female patient aged 2-9 years who had a stem cell transplant for congenital amegakaryocytic thrombocytopenia, so the T cells may come from the graft donor.

This chain links TRBV5-1 with TRBJ2-3, with a tentative D call TRBD2 (5 bases). CDR1 SGHRS and CDR2 YFSETQ come from the germline V gene. The ends were cut back, 4 bases at V and 2 bases at J, with 26 bases in the middle. The CDR3 has 19 residues. CDR3 DNA sequence: TGCGCCAGCAGCCGCCTCGTCGGGCGGGTGGGTGCGCCCACAGATACGCAGTATTTT. It translates to CASSRLVGRVGAPTDTQYF. Supplemented by reference TRBV5-1 and TRBJ2-3, the full variable domain reads KAGVTQTPRYLIKTRGQQVTLSCSPISGHRSVSWYQQTPGQGLQFLFEYFSETQRNKGNFPGRFSGRQFSNSRSEMNVSTLELGDSALYLCASSRLVGRVGAPTDTQYFGPGTRLTVL.

This clonotype was observed a few times. This chain links TRBV18 with TRBJ1-6, with a tentative D call TRBD1 (5 bases). Germline CDR1 is KGHSH and CDR2 is LQKENI. The germline V and J ends were trimmed by 3 bases and 8 bases, with 11 bases remaining between them. The CDR3 length is 14 residues. The CDR3 region is CASSPSGTHSPLHF. The CDR3 nucleotides read TGTGCCAGCTCACCTTCCGGGACCCATTCACCCCTCCACTTT.

There are a few counts of this clonotype. The V call is TRBV12-3 or TRBV12-4, the J call TRBJ2-1, with D tentatively TRBD1 or TRBD2 (6 bases each). CDR3 length equals 17 residues. V was cut by 4 bases and J by 7 bases, with 23 bases left in between. The CDR3 loop is CASSSLRGGWGENEQFF. The DNA of the CDR3 is TGTGCCAGCAGTTCCCTTCGAGGGGGGTGGGGCGAGAATGAGCAGTTCTTC.

This clonotype was recorded at least ten times. V usage is TRBV11-2 and J usage is TRBJ1-1, with D unresolved. This CDR3 has 16 amino acids. V was shortened by 1 base and J by 4 bases, with 16 bases between the two germline ends. Germline V gene sequence: CDR1 SGHAT, CDR2 FQNNGV. The CDR3 DNA is TGTGCCAGCAGCTTAGTAGCGGGGTTTGGTGTCACTGAAGCTTTCTTT. As protein: CASSLVAGFGVTEAFF.

This sequence joins TRBV15 and TRBJ2-7; 10 bases are shared with TRBD2. The germline V gene has CDR1 LNHNV and CDR2 YYDKDF (reference sequence). The CDR3 extends over 15 amino acids. V was pared by 2 bases and J by 3 bases, with 4 bases of the junction left unmatched. In DNA form, the CDR3 reads TGTGCCACCAGCAGACTAGCGGGAGTGATCTACGAGCAGTACTTC. It codes for CATSRLAGVIYEQYF.